This T cell receptor beta chain emerged from a study of cytomegalovirus exposure and HLA in healthy donors. The study's findings and limits: First-cohort TCR clusters tended to co-occur in the approximately 110 validation repertoires, a later analysis found. The study recorded fewer than 200 TCR beta chains that were cytomegalovirus-associated.

This clone has only one observation. Its antigen remains unidentified. TCRdb's copy holds only in-frame clones and misses some; the assay was immunoSEQ multiplex PCR. The sample lists roughly 50,000 clones; around 90% were seen once. This clonotype was obtained from a man between 18 and 35 years old in good health and CMV-seronegative. The sequenced material came from PBMCs.

The CDR3 here is CASSPQGTGDTQYF. Written as DNA, the CDR3 is TGTGCCAGCAGCCCGCAGGGCACCGGAGATACGCAGTATTTT. The gene calls are TRBV9 and TRBJ2-3, with D perhaps matching TRBD1 (5 bases). CDR1 SGDLS and CDR2 YYNGEE come from the germline V gene. Trimming took off 4 bases at V and 5 bases at J, with 14 bases between the two ends. This CDR3 is 14 amino acids long.